This paragraph reports one T cell receptor beta chain. The target antigen is unknown. This sample is drawn from a study of identical twins. The study, taken as a whole, reports: There was an excess of low generation probability in the out-of-frame alpha sequences that twins shared. The models gave estimates that fell short of the out-of-frame TCR alpha sharing seen in monozygotic twins.

The J segment lost 4 bases and the V segment lost 1 base, leaving 10 bases of the junction unmatched. Germline loops: CDR1 DFQATT, CDR2 SNEGSKA (reference sequence). This CDR3 contains 17 residues. MiXCR was run by TCRdb on the 5' RACE reads, yielding one entry per CDR3 protein. The data hold fewer than 350,000 distinct CDR3 sequences, with about 8.9% observed a single time. These data are also associated with another study on yellow fever vaccine responses in identical twins. That publication notes: Twins reportedly had a vaccine T cell response that seemed partly convergent, partly personalized.

Sequencing was done on a sample of memory (CD45RO+) T cells sorted from blood. The receptor's source is a woman between 18 and 29 years old in good health. The J gene is TRBJ2-3, the V gene TRBV20-1; 11 positions agree with TRBD2. The CDR3 sequence is CSARATLAGDLSDTQYF. The CDR3 nucleotides are TGCAGTGCTAGAGCAACACTAGCGGGAGATTTGTCAGATACGCAGTATTTT.